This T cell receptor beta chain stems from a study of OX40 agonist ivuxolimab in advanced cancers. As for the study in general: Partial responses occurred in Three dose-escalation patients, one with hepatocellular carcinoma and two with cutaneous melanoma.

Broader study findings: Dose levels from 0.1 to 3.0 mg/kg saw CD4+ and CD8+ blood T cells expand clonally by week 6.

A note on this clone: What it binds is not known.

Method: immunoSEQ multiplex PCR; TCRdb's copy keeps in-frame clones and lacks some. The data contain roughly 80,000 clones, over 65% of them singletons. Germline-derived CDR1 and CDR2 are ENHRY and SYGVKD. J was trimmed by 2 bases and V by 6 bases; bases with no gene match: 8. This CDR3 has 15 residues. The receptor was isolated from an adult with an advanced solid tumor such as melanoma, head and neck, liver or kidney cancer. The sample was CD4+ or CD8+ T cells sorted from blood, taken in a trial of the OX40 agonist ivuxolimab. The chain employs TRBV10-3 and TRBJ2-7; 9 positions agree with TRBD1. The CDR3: CAIRTTGGDAYEQYF. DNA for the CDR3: TGTGCCATCAGGACCACAGGGGGCGATGCCTACGAGCAGTACTTC.